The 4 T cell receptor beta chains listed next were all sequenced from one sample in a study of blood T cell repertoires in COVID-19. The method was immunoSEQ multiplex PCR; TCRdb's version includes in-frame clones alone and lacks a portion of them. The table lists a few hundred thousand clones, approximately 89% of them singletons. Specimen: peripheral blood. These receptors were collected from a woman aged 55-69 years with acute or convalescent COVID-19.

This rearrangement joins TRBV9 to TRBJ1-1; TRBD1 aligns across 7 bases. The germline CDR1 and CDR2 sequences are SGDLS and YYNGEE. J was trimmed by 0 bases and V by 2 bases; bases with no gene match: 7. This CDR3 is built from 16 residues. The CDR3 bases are TGTGCCAGCAGCGTCGGGACAGCCCCTATGAACACTGAAGCTTTCTTT. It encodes CASSVGTAPMNTEAFF.

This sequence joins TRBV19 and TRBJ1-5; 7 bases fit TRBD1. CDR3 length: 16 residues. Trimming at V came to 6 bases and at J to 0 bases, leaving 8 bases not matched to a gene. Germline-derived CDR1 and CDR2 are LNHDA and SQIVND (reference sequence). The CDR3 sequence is CASSNDRAYSNQPQHF. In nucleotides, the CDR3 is TGTGCCAGTAGCAACGACAGGGCTTATAGCAATCAGCCCCAGCATTTT. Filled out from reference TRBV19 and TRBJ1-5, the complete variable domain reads DGGITQSPKYLFRKEGQNVTLSCEQNLNHDAMYWYRQDPGQGLRLIYYSQIVNDFQKGDIAEGYSVSREKKESFPLTVTSAQKNPTAFYLCASSNDRAYSNQPQHFGDGTRLSIL.

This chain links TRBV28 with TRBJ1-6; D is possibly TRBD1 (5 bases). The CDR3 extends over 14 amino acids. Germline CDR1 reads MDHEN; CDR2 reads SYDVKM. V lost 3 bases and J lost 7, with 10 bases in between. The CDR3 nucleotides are TGTGCCAGCAGTTTGGCGGGGCAGAATTCACCCCTCCACTTT. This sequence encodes CASSLAGQNSPLHF.

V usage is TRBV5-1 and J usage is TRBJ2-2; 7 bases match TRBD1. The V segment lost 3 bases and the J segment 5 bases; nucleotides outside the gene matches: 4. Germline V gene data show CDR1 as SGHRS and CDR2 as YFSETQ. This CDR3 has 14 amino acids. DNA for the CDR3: TGCGCCAGCAGCTGGGGACAGACGACCGGGGAGCTGTTTTTT. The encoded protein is CASSWGQTTGELFF.